A selection of T cell receptor beta chains follows, all from one sample in a study of blood T cells in healthy people across ages. TCRdb passed the 5' RACE reads through MiXCR, listing each CDR3 protein once. The table has approximately 1.5 million distinct CDR3 sequences, roughly a third seen once. The sample was blood. The receptors shown here come from a woman aged 25-40 years in good health. Both conserved end residues are part of each CDR3. The D gene is left open where the match is weak. Not every row has a clone size; where given, it reads once, few, many or a size class.

d_call j_call clone_size v_call cdr3_aa cdr3_nt
NA TRBJ2-7 few TRBV10-1 CASRGDLRVSYEQYF TGCGCCAGCAGGGGTGACCTCAGGGTATCCTACGAGCAGTACTTC
NA TRBJ2-5 NA TRBV20-1 CGARNLQEETQYF TGCGGTGCTAGAAATTTACAGGAAGAGACCCAGTACTTC
TRBD2 TRBJ2-3 NA TRBV20-1 CSARDRLAGVVNTQYF TGCAGTGCTAGAGACCGACTAGCGGGGGTTGTGAATACGCAGTATTTT
NA TRBJ2-7 few TRBV29-1 CSVAGDTPYEQYF TGCAGCGTTGCGGGTGACACACCCTACGAGCAGTACTTC
NA TRBJ2-1 NA TRBV19 CASSPRTIGAYNEQFF TGTGCCAGTAGTCCCCGGACTATCGGTGCCTACAATGAGCAGTTCTTC
NA TRBJ2-2 NA TRBV21-1 CASSKSGTGELFF TGTGCCAGCAGCAAGAGCGGAACCGGGGAGCTGTTTTTT
NA TRBJ1-1 NA TRBV12-3/TRBV12-4 CASGARTDPLNTEAFF TGTGCCAGCGGTGCACGGACAGACCCACTGAACACTGAAGCTTTCTTT
NA TRBJ2-5 many TRBV6-6 CATGRAPDETQYF TGTGCCACCGGTCGCGCCCCAGATGAGACCCAGTACTTC
NA TRBJ2-7 NA TRBV6-1 CASSAYPDKSSYEQYF TGTGCCAGCAGTGCCTATCCGGACAAGTCTTCCTACGAGCAGTACTTC
TRBD1 TRBJ1-1 few TRBV27 CASSLYRGNTEAFF TGTGCCAGCAGTTTATACAGGGGGAACACTGAAGCTTTCTTT
TRBD2 TRBJ2-7 few TRBV7-9 CASSRPVAGETYEQYF TGTGCCAGCAGCCGCCCGGTAGCGGGTGAAACCTACGAGCAGTACTTC
NA TRBJ2-5 NA TRBV5-1 CASGLVGRSGETQYF TGCGCCAGCGGCTTGGTTGGCAGGTCGGGGGAGACCCAGTACTTC
TRBD2 TRBJ2-3 many TRBV4-1 CASSQEGSGPSTDTQYF TGCGCCAGCAGCCAAGAGGGTAGCGGGCCCAGCACAGATACGCAGTATTTT
NA TRBJ2-3 NA TRBV27 CASNPTQYF TGTGCCAGCAACCCTACGCAGTATTTT
NA TRBJ1-2 few TRBV11-1 CASSFGRVDGYTF TGTGCCAGCAGCTTCGGCAGGGTTGATGGCTACACCTTC
NA TRBJ1-1 NA TRBV4-1 CASSPPGRGRGVSQAFF TGCGCCAGCAGCCCACCAGGCAGGGGACGAGGCGTAAGTCAAGCTTTCTTT
NA TRBJ2-5 NA TRBV7-6 CASSLKGGKETQYF TGTGCCAGCAGCTTAAAGGGGGGGAAAGAGACCCAGTACTTC
NA TRBJ1-2 few TRBV12-3/TRBV12-4 CASSFHGYTF TGTGCCAGCAGTTTTCATGGCTACACCTTC
TRBD2 TRBJ2-1 NA TRBV15 CATSREAGGYNEQFF TGTGCCACCAGCAGAGAAGCGGGGGGTTACAATGAGCAGTTCTTC
TRBD2 TRBJ2-1 many TRBV5-1 CASSLGASGTLIHEQFF TGCGCCAGCAGCTTGGGGGCTAGCGGGACACTGATCCATGAGCAGTTCTTC
NA TRBJ1-1 NA TRBV20-1 CSVTAVAQLNTEAFF TGCAGCGTTACCGCGGTAGCGCAATTGAACACTGAAGCTTTCTTT
NA TRBJ1-6 NA TRBV2 CTSSLMTAGNSPLHF TGTACCAGCAGTCTGATGACAGCCGGGAATTCACCCCTCCACTTT
TRBD2 TRBJ2-3 once TRBV20-1 CSARDPAGGLNTQYF TGCAGTGCTAGAGATCCAGCGGGAGGGCTCAATACGCAGTATTTT
TRBD2 TRBJ2-5 few TRBV12-3/TRBV12-4 CASRQPASGDPGRETQYF TGTGCCAGCAGGCAACCGGCTAGCGGGGATCCAGGTCGAGAGACCCAGTACTTC
NA TRBJ1-2 few TRBV7-3 CASGQGWGGYTF TGTGCCAGCGGCCAGGGATGGGGTGGCTACACCTTC
NA TRBJ1-4 NA TRBV5-5 CASSRPRVTNEKLFF TGTGCCAGCAGCCGGCCCAGGGTGACTAATGAAAAACTGTTTTTT
NA TRBJ2-5 few TRBV5-1 CASREGKETQYF TGCGCCAGCAGAGAGGGGAAAGAGACCCAGTACTTC